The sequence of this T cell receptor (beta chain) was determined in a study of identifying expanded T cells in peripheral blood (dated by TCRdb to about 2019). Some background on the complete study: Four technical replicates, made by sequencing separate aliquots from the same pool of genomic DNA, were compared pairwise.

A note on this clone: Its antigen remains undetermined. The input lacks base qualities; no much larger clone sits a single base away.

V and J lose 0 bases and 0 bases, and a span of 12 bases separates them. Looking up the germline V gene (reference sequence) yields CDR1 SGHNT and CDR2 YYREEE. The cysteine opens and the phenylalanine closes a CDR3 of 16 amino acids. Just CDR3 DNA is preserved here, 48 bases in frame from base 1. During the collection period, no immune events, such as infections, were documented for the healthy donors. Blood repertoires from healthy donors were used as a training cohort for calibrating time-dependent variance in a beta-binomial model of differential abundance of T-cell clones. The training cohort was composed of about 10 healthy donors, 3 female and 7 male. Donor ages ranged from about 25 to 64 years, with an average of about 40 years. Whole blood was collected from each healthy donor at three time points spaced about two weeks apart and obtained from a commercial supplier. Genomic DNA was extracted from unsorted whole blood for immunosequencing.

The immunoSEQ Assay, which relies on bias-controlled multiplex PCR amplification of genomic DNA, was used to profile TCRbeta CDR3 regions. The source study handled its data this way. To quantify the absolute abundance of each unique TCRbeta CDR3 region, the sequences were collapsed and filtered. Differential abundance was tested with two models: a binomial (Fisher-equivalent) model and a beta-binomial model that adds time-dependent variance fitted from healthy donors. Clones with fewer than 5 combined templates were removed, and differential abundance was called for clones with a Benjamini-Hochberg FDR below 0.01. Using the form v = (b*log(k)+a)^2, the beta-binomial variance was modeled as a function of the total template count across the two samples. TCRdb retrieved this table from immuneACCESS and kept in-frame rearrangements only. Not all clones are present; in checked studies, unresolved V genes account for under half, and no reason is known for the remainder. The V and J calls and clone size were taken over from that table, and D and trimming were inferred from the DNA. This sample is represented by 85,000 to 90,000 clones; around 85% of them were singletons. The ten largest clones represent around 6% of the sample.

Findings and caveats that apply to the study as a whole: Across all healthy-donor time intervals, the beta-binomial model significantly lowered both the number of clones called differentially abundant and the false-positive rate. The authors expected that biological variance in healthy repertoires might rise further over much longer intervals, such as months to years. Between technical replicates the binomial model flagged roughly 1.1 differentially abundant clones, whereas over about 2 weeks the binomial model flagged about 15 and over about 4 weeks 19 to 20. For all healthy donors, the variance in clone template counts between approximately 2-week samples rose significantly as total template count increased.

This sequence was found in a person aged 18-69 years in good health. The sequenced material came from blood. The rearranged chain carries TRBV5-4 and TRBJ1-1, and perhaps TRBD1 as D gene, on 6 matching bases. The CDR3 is CASSLELGAMNTEAFF. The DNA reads TGTGCCAGCAGCTTGGAGCTGGGGGCTATGAACACTGAAGCTTTCTTT.